These 20 T cell receptor beta chains were sequenced from one sample in a study of T cell repertoires in cytomegalovirus infection (dated by TCRdb to the late 2010s). The sequencer listed for this sample is Illumina HiSeq 1500. TCRdb cleaned the public reads at Q25 with fastp, built clones with MiXCR and kept in-frame beta chains. Rows with a matching CDR3 protein are joined into one entry that keeps the most common DNA and genes. This sample lists roughly 180,000 distinct CDR3 sequences; about a sixth were detected once. The ten largest clones represent 25% of the sample. Sequencing used CD8+ T cells from PBMCs. Every receptor here comes from a human donor in good health (CMV status not recorded). Some clones in this sample may be carry-over from other donors' samples.

The table lists this clonotype with a few counts. V gene TRBV27 combines with J gene TRBJ2-7; D not certain. This CDR3 is built from 14 residues. Trimming shortened V by 6 bases and J by 0 bases, and 12 bases separated the two germline ends. CDR1 is MNHEY and CDR2 is SMNVEV in the germline V gene (reference sequence). The CDR3 nucleotides read TGTGCCAGCAGGTTCCGTGCCATCTCCTACGAGCAGTACTTC. Residues: CASRFRAISYEQYF.

The V call is TRBV4-3, the J call TRBJ2-3; tentatively, D is TRBD1 (6 bases). Germline V gene lookup returns CDR1 LGHNA and CDR2 YSLEER. The CDR3 sequence is 15 residues long. V was clipped by 0 bases and J by 2 bases, with 9 bases between them. In DNA form, the CDR3 reads TGCGCCAGCAGCCAAGAGGGACACGCCACAGATACGCAGTATTTT. Protein: CASSQEGHATDTQYF.

The CDR3 nucleotides read TGTGCCTGGCCCTCGGGGGGTTACTATGGCTACACCTTC. Its translation is CAWPSGGYYGYTF. The gene calls are TRBV7-9 and TRBJ1-2; D perhaps matches TRBD1 (5 bases). V lost 11 bases and J lost 3, with 16 bases in between. The CDR3 is 13 residues long. From germline, CDR1 is SEHNR and CDR2 FQNEAQ (reference sequence).

This clonotype was picked up a small number of times. The chain has TRBV29-1 and TRBJ1-1, with D unresolved. The germline V gene has CDR1 SQVTM and CDR2 ANQGSEA. The CDR3 spans 13 residues. Trimming pared 5 bases from V and 0 bases from J, leaving 10 bases between. The CDR3 DNA follows: TGCAGCGTTCCGGACGGGCTGAACACTGAAGCTTTCTTT. Residues: CSVPDGLNTEAFF.

This clonotype was recorded many times. The genes are TRBV7-6 and TRBJ1-5; weak D call: TRBD1 (6 bases). CDR1 and CDR2 from the germline V gene are SGHVS and FNYEAQ. The CDR3 is made up of 16 amino acids. The ends were cut back, 1 base at V and 3 bases at J, with 13 bases in the middle. This CDR3 is CASSLGNREDNQPQHF. CDR3 nucleotides: TGTGCCAGCAGCTTAGGGAACAGGGAGGACAATCAGCCCCAGCATTTT.

The chain has TRBV7-9 and TRBJ2-7; D possibly corresponds to TRBD1 (5 bases). Germline lookup yields CDR1 SEHNR and CDR2 FQNEAQ (reference sequence). Trimming shortened V by 5 bases and J by 2 bases, and 13 bases separated the two germline ends. CDR3 size: 14 residues. The CDR3 DNA follows: TGTGCCAGCAGCGGCGAGGACAACGCCTACGAGCAGTACTTC. Its translation: CASSGEDNAYEQYF.

This clonotype was counted ten times or more. In DNA, the CDR3 is TGTGCCAGCAGCTTAGTTTCGGGGGAGGGCACTGAAGCTTTCTTT. As protein: CASSLVSGEGTEAFF. V usage is TRBV7-2 and J usage is TRBJ1-1, with a possible D match to TRBD1 (5 bases). The V end lost 1 base, the J end lost 4 bases, and 13 bases lay between the germline ends. CDR1 is SGHTA and CDR2 is FQGNSA in the germline V gene. CDR3 size: 15 residues.

The chain uses TRBV28 and TRBJ2-7, with 7 bases aligning to TRBD1. The J segment lost 2 bases and the V segment lost 1 base, leaving 2 bases of the junction unmatched. This CDR3 has 14 residues. CDR1 and CDR2 from the germline V gene are MDHEN and SYDVKM. CDR3 residues: CASSLSQGAYEQYF. The DNA of the CDR3 is TGTGCCAGCAGTTTATCTCAGGGGGCCTACGAGCAGTACTTC.

This chain joins TRBV29-1 and TRBJ1-1; D unresolved. Germline V CDR1 and CDR2: SQVTM, ANQGSEA. Trimming removed 5 bases at V and 4 bases at J, with 11 bases between. CDR3 size: 12 residues. The CDR3 nucleotides are TGCAGCGTTTTAGGAAGGGCCACTGAAGCTTTCTTT. As protein: CSVLGRATEAFF. Full variable domain (remainder filled in from reference TRBV29-1 and TRBJ1-1): SAVISQKPSRDICQRGTSLTIQCQVDSQVTMMFWYRQQPGQSLTLIATANQGSEATYESGFVIDKFPISRPNLTFSTLTVSNMSPEDSSIYLCSVLGRATEAFFGQGTRLTVV.

This clonotype was found many times. This chain uses TRBV6-2 or TRBV6-3 with TRBJ2-6; D call uncertain. Germline values: CDR1 MNHEY, CDR2 SVGEGT. The CDR3 length is 15 residues. Trimming cost V 0 bases and J 2 bases, with 5 bases left between them. The CDR3 sequence: CASSYSGPGANVLTF. For the CDR3, the DNA is TGTGCCAGCAGTTACTCAGGACCTGGGGCCAACGTCCTGACTTTC.

J is TRBJ1-2 and V is TRBV7-9; 7 bases are a match to TRBD1. The ends lost 2 bases at V and 4 bases at J; junction bases unmatched: 13. The CDR3 loop spans 17 amino acids. Looked up from germline, CDR1 is SEHNR and CDR2 is FQNEAQ (reference sequence). CDR3 nucleotide sequence: TGTGCCAGCAGCTTATATTCCAGCCCCTGGGACAGCTATGGCTACACCTTC. It specifies CASSLYSSPWDSYGYTF.

The table lists this clonotype with a few counts. The V call is TRBV19, the J call TRBJ2-7, with TRBD1 matching 7 bases. This CDR3 region has 17 residues. Germline CDR1 LNHDA, CDR2 SQIVND (reference sequence). The ends lost 5 bases at V and 3 bases at J; junction bases unmatched: 16. Here the CDR3 reads CASSWGIDRDGGYEQYF. The CDR3 DNA reads TGTGCCAGTAGTTGGGGGATCGACAGGGACGGAGGCTACGAGCAGTACTTC.

V is TRBV13 and J is TRBJ2-5; no clear D. Deletions cut 4 bases from V and 1 base from J, with 7 bases between. From germline, CDR1 is PRHDT and CDR2 FYEKMQ (reference sequence). This CDR3 is built from 13 residues. CDR3 region: CASSSRAQETQYF. CDR3 nucleotides: TGTGCCAGCAGCTCCCGGGCCCAAGAGACCCAGTACTTC.

The rearrangement uses TRBV7-8 and TRBJ2-2, with D perhaps matching TRBD1 or TRBD2 (5 bases each). Trimming left V 3 bases short and J 10 bases short, with 12 bases between. The CDR3 runs 13 residues. Germline V gene lookup returns CDR1 SGHVS and CDR2 FQNEAQ. The CDR3 DNA follows: TGTGCCAGCAGCTTTCGAGGGACGGCGGAGCTGTTTTTT. Translating it yields CASSFRGTAELFF.

About this clonotype: This may stem from a read error, because a much larger clone lies one nucleotide away. The CDR3 region has the DNA TGTGCCTCCAGCCGGGCCACAGGGGAGCAGTTCTTC. Its protein product is CASSRATGEQFF. V is TRBV15 and J is TRBJ2-1; a weak D match, TRBD1 (6 bases). The CDR3 is 12 residues long. The germline V gene encodes CDR1 LNHNV and CDR2 YYDKDF (reference sequence).

This clonotype turned up a few times. The rearrangement uses TRBV7-8 and TRBJ2-5; tentative D call: TRBD2 (7 bases). With 7 bases removed from V and 0 bases from J, the gap between germline ends came to 24 bases. The CDR3 runs to 18 residues. Germline CDR1 and CDR2: SGHVS and FQNEAQ. The CDR3 spells CASMLVAGATYYQETQYF. The CDR3 DNA reads TGTGCCAGCATGCTAGTTGCGGGGGCCACTTACTACCAAGAGACCCAGTACTTC.

The CDR3 spells CASSQGTGVNYGYTF. In DNA, the CDR3 is TGTGCCAGCAGCCAAGGGACAGGAGTCAACTATGGCTACACCTTC. The V and J genes are TRBV4-2 and TRBJ1-2; 7 bases are shared with TRBD1. Trimming at V came to 1 base and at J to 2 bases, leaving 4 bases not matched to a gene. Germline lookup yields CDR1 LGHNA and CDR2 YNFKEQ. This CDR3 has 15 amino acids.

This clonotype was recorded a few times. The chain employs TRBV7-3 and TRBJ2-3; TRBD2 agrees at 12 bases. There are 16 residues in the CDR3. The germline gives CDR1 SGHTA, CDR2 FQGTGA. V shed 5 bases, J shed 1 base, and the junction held 4 bases outside the gene matches. CDR3 sequence: CASSPRLAGGTDTQYF. Written as DNA, the CDR3 is TGTGCCAGCAGCCCGCGACTAGCGGGGGGCACAGATACGCAGTATTTT.

This clonotype was detected a few times. The chain employs TRBV12-3 or TRBV12-4 and TRBJ2-7, with D unresolved. Trimming stripped 4 bases from V and 4 bases from J, with 20 bases between. CDR3 length: 16 amino acids. The CDR3 bases are TGTGCCAGCAGTTCTAGGACCCGCCCTTTGGGATACGAGCAGTACTTC. Its translation: CASSSRTRPLGYEQYF.

The table lists this clonotype with a few counts. V is TRBV20-1 and J is TRBJ2-7; 7 bases are a match to TRBD1. The V gene's germline CDR1 is DFQATT and CDR2 SNEGSKA (reference sequence). The CDR3 spans 15 residues. Trimming cost V 1 base and J 2 bases; bases outside gene matches: 8. The CDR3 protein is CSARGGPTGAYEQYF. The CDR3 bases are TGCAGTGCTAGAGGAGGACCTACAGGGGCCTACGAGCAGTACTTC.